The 30 T cell receptor beta chains below were found in one sample sequenced in a study of T cells in localized non-small cell lung cancer. Assay: immunoSEQ multiplex PCR; the TCRdb copy retains only in-frame clones and omits some. The data show over 800 clones, 22% seen once. The input for sequencing was lung tumor tissue, taken before any cancer treatment. The source of these receptors is a female donor older than 55 with stage II squamous cell lung carcinoma.

The rearrangement links TRBV14 to TRBJ1-2; D not certain. Per germline, CDR1 SGHDN and CDR2 FVKESK. Trimming stripped 3 bases from V and 4 bases from J, with 6 bases between. The CDR3 is made up of 12 amino acids. DNA for the CDR3: TGTGCCAGCAGCCAGGACGGCTATGGCTACACCTTC. This translates into CASSQDGYGYTF.

The chain couples TRBV9 to TRBJ2-3; 8 bases agree with TRBD2. The germline gives CDR1 SGDLS, CDR2 YYNGEE. V lost 2 bases, J lost 6 bases, and 8 bases stayed unmatched. There are 15 residues in the CDR3. DNA of the CDR3: TGTGCCAGCAGCGTGGAAAGCGGGAGAGCGGATACGCAGTATTTT. Protein product: CASSVESGRADTQYF. Full variable domain (missing parts from reference TRBV9 and TRBJ2-3): DSGVTQTPKHLITATGQRVTLRCSPRSGDLSVYWYQQSLDQGLQFLIQYYNGEERAKGNILERFSAQQFPDLHSELNLSSLELGDSALYFCASSVESGRADTQYFGPGTRLTVL.

Details on this clone: With the read ending 1 residue before the CDR3 end, the germline J gene is used to fill in that end. The genes are TRBV10-3 and TRBJ2-5; D not certain. V dropped 0 bases and J dropped 2 bases, with 10 bases sitting between them. This CDR3 region has 15 residues. Germline CDR1 reads ENHRY; CDR2 reads SYGVKD. The CDR3 bases that were read are TGTGCCATCAGTGAGTCGGAAACAAAGCAAGAGACCCAGTAC. Protein product: CAISESETKQETQY. The complete CDR3 reads CAISESETKQETQYF.

Relative to its sample, this clone is large. This sequence joins TRBV6-7 and TRBJ2-7; D not resolved. TRBV6-7 is labeled an ORF, and its function is uncertain. V lost 4 bases and J lost 3, with 4 bases in between. The CDR3 has 11 amino acids. CDR3 nucleotide sequence: TGTGCCAGCAGTTTTGGCTACGAGCAGTACTTC. It codes for CASSFGYEQYF.

This clone is medium-sized in the sample. The chain is built from TRBV11-3 and TRBJ1-1, with D tentatively TRBD1 (5 bases). V was clipped by 1 base and J by 1 base, with 10 bases between them. This CDR3 has 15 amino acids. Germline V gene data show CDR1 as SGHNT and CDR2 as YENEEA. The DNA for the CDR3 is TGTGCCAGCAGCTTAGTGCCGACAGCGAACACTGAAGCTTTCTTT. Encoded protein: CASSLVPTANTEAFF.

The gene calls are TRBV19 and TRBJ2-5, with 13 bases identical to TRBD2. From germline, CDR1 is LNHDA and CDR2 SQIVND (reference sequence). The CDR3 is 15 residues long. After removal of 6 bases from V and 3 bases from J, the junction contained 4 bases not matched to a gene. The CDR3 here is CASSRGLAGKETQYF. The CDR3 DNA sequence: TGTGCCAGTAGCCGGGGACTAGCGGGAAAAGAGACCCAGTACTTC.

The chain carries TRBV11-3 and TRBJ1-2, with a weak D call TRBD1 (6 bases). The CDR3 is 15 residues long. Germline-derived CDR1 and CDR2 are SGHNT and YENEEA. Trimming removed 5 bases at V and 6 bases at J, with 19 bases between. The CDR3 reads CASSIGLQGVNGYTF. For the CDR3, the DNA is TGTGCCAGCAGCATTGGCCTACAGGGCGTTAATGGCTACACCTTC.

This clone was counted between two and nine times. The gene calls are TRBV28 and TRBJ2-5; D might be TRBD1 or TRBD2, each matching 5 bases. Germline CDR1 MDHEN, CDR2 SYDVKM. V was pared by 8 bases and J by 1 base, with 11 bases between. This CDR3 region has 13 residues. The CDR3 DNA reads as TGTGCCAGCTGGGACCGGAGCCAAGAGACCCAGTACTTC. This gives the protein CASWDRSQETQYF.

Sample share makes this clone hyperexpanded. For the CDR3, the DNA is TGTGCCAGCTCACCCTCCAGTGGGGGCCTACTAACAAGAGAGCAGTTCTTC. Residues: CASSPSSGGLLTREQFF. The J gene is TRBJ2-1, the V gene TRBV18; maybe TRBD1 (6 bases). The V gene's germline CDR1 is KGHSH and CDR2 LQKENI. The CDR3 sequence is 17 residues long. V lost 3 bases and J lost 10, with 25 bases in between. Variable domain in full (rest from reference TRBV18 and TRBJ2-1): NAGVMQNPRHLVRRRGQEARLRCSPMKGHSHVYWYRQLPEEGLKFMVYLQKENIIDESGMPKERFSAEFPKEGPSILRIQQVVRGDSAAYFCASSPSSGGLLTREQFFGPGTRLTVL.

The CDR3 reads CASSESTDTQYF. The CDR3 region has the DNA TGTGCCAGCTCGGAGTCCACAGATACGCAGTATTTT. The V gene is TRBV18, the J gene TRBJ2-3; no reliable D call. The CDR3 sequence is 12 residues long. Germline CDR1 is KGHSH and CDR2 is LQKENI. V was pared by 6 bases and J by 2 bases, with 6 bases between.

The J gene is TRBJ2-5, the V gene TRBV18; unclear D gene. The CDR3 contains 13 residues. Germline lookup yields CDR1 KGHSH and CDR2 LQKENI. Between the trimmed V and J ends, which lost 3 bases and 4 bases, there was a span of 9 bases. The CDR3 loop reads CASSPGYRETQYF. CDR3 nucleotide sequence: TGTGCCAGCTCACCGGGGTATCGAGAGACCCAGTACTTC.

The V call is TRBV28, the J call TRBJ1-2; D not resolved. V lost 2 bases and J lost 2, with 6 bases in between. Germline V lookup: CDR1 MDHEN, CDR2 SYDVKM. CDR3 length: 13 residues. CDR3 DNA: TGTGCCAGCAGTTTACTCAGAAACTATGGCTACACCTTC. This encodes CASSLLRNYGYTF.

This chain connects TRBV19 to TRBJ1-1; D call uncertain. Germline lookup yields CDR1 LNHDA and CDR2 SQIVND (reference sequence). The CDR3 contains 13 residues. V lost 9 bases and J 0 bases, leaving 11 bases between the germline ends. The CDR3 spells CASARNLNTEAFF. CDR3 bases: TGTGCCAGCGCGAGGAACCTGAACACTGAAGCTTTCTTT.

This clone was observed a few times. The rearrangement links TRBV11-3 to TRBJ2-6; no definite D call. From germline, CDR1 is SGHNT and CDR2 YENEEA. The CDR3 extends over 16 amino acids. Trimming cost V 4 bases and J 4 bases, with 14 bases left between them. CDR3 nucleotides: TGTGCCAGCAGCTGGGTGAAAGCGATGGGGGCCAACGTCCTGACTTTC. Translation: CASSWVKAMGANVLTF.

The rearrangement joins TRBV6-8 to TRBJ1-2; TRBD1 matches 7 bases. With V trimmed by 10 bases and J by 2 bases, 10 bases remained unmatched. CDR1 MNHGY and CDR2 SAAAGT come from the germline V gene. The CDR3 has 14 amino acids. The CDR3 DNA follows: TGTGCCATCAGCTCCGGGACAGCAAACTATGGCTACACCTTC. It translates to CAISSGTANYGYTF.

J is TRBJ1-2 and V is TRBV11-3, with 9 bases identical to TRBD1. There are 16 residues in the CDR3. Germline trimming cut 3 bases from V and 2 bases from J; bases unmatched to any gene: 7. Per the germline V gene, CDR1 is SGHNT and CDR2 is YENEEA. The CDR3 here is CASSFKQGARNYGYTF. CDR3 coding DNA: TGTGCCAGCAGCTTTAAACAGGGGGCTCGGAACTATGGCTACACCTTC. The entire variable domain, with the rest obtained from reference TRBV11-3 and TRBJ1-2, is as follows: EAGVVQSPRYKIIEKKQPVAFWCNPISGHNTLYWYLQNLGQGPELLIRYENEEAVDDSQLPKDRFSAERLKGVDSTLKIQPAELGDSAVYLCASSFKQGARNYGYTFGSGTRLTVV.

The chain couples TRBV6-8 to TRBJ1-4; D is possibly TRBD1 (5 bases). V was clipped by 6 bases and J by 2 bases, with 10 bases between them. The length of the CDR3 is 14 residues. Per germline, CDR1 MNHGY and CDR2 SAAAGT. CDR3 residues: CASRPTDTNEKLFF. DNA for the CDR3: TGTGCCAGCAGGCCGACAGACACTAATGAAAAACTGTTTTTT.

This clone is categorized as medium-sized. The CDR3 bases are TGTGCCAGCAGCATGCTCGGATCAACTAATGAAAAACTGTTTTTT. This gives the protein CASSMLGSTNEKLFF. The chain couples TRBV6-8 to TRBJ1-4; no clear D. The germline V gene encodes CDR1 MNHGY and CDR2 SAAAGT. V was shortened by 6 bases and J by 0 bases, with 11 bases between the two germline ends. This CDR3 region has 15 residues.

In its sample, this clone ranks as hyperexpanded. This rearrangement joins TRBV28 to TRBJ2-4, with 7 bases lining up with TRBD2. CDR3 length equals 15 residues. Per the germline V gene, CDR1 is MDHEN and CDR2 is SYDVKM. V lost 2 bases, J lost 6 bases, and 7 bases stayed unmatched. CDR3 coding DNA: TGTGCCAGCAGTTTAGGGAGGGATCCACTAAACATTCAGTACTTC. Translated: CASSLGRDPLNIQYF.

This clone showed up just a few times. The chain joins TRBV11-3 to TRBJ2-2; 8 nucleotides line up with TRBD1. The V gene's germline CDR1 is SGHNT and CDR2 YENEEA. The junction had 7 bases not matched to a gene; V was cut back by 4 bases and J by 6 bases. The CDR3 is 15 amino acids. CDR3 nucleotides: TGTGCCAGCAGCTCGGAGACAGGGGAATCCGGGGAGCTGTTTTTT. It is translated as CASSSETGESGELFF.

The rearrangement links TRBV5-1 to TRBJ1-4; perhaps TRBD1 as D (5 bases). Looked up from germline, CDR1 is SGHRS and CDR2 is YFSETQ. Trimming shortened V by 2 bases and J by 8 bases, and 13 bases separated the two germline ends. The CDR3 is 14 amino acids. CDR3 nucleotides: TGCGCCAGCAGCTTAAATAAAGGGGAAGAAAAACTGTTTTTT. It is translated as CASSLNKGEEKLFF.

This clone was counted only a few times. The rearrangement uses TRBV19 and TRBJ2-7, with D possibly TRBD1 on 6 matching bases. CDR1 and CDR2 (germline): LNHDA, SQIVND (reference sequence). V was cut by 5 bases and J by 3 bases, with 17 bases left in between. The CDR3 covers 15 residues. The chain's CDR3 is CASSANNRVHYEQYF. The CDR3 bases are TGTGCCAGTAGTGCTAACAACAGGGTCCACTACGAGCAGTACTTC.

This clone was seen a handful of times. CDR3 bases: TGTGCCAGCAATACGGGGGCCCCGGAAGGGCAGCCCCAGCATTTT. Translated, it gives CASNTGAPEGQPQHF. The rearrangement links TRBV6-8 to TRBJ1-5, with a possible D match to TRBD1 (6 bases). The CDR3 runs 15 residues. Trimming took 7 bases from V and 7 from J, leaving 20 bases between them. In germline, CDR1 is MNHGY, CDR2 SAAAGT.

This chain links TRBV19 with TRBJ1-1, with 12 nucleotides matching TRBD1. The germline CDR1 and CDR2 sequences are LNHDA and SQIVND (reference sequence). After removal of 7 bases from V and 1 base from J, the junction contained 4 bases not matched to a gene. The CDR3 runs 15 residues. This CDR3 reads CASNVGQGANTEAFF. The CDR3 nucleotides read TGTGCCAGTAACGTGGGACAGGGGGCGAACACTGAAGCTTTCTTT.

The chain uses TRBV28 and TRBJ1-3, with D maybe TRBD1 (6 bases). V was clipped by 4 bases and J by 1 base, with 14 bases between them. Germline assignment: CDR1 MDHEN and CDR2 SYDVKM. CDR3 length equals 16 residues. The CDR3 is CASSSTGFGSGNTIYF. The CDR3 DNA sequence: TGTGCCAGCAGTTCAACAGGGTTTGGTTCTGGAAACACCATATATTTT. Using reference TRBV28 and TRBJ1-3 for the parts outside the CDR3, the full variable domain is DVKVTQSSRYLVKRTGEKVFLECVQDMDHENMFWYRQDPGLGLRLIYFSYDVKMKEKGDIPEGYSVSREKKERFSLILESASTNQTSMYLCASSSTGFGSGNTIYFGEGSWLTVV.

This clone was counted between two and nine times. The chain has TRBV1 and TRBJ1-1; the table's TRBD1 call for D was not verified on the DNA. TRBV1 is shown as a pseudogene. CDR3 size: 14 residues. DNA for the CDR3: TGCGCCAGCAGCCAAGAGTTAGGGTCAGGGGTAGCTTTCTTT. Residues: CASSQELGSGVAFF.

This clone is termed large. The CDR3 is CARASGTSTDTQYF. Written as DNA, the CDR3 is TGCGCCAGGGCGAGCGGGACTAGCACAGATACGCAGTATTTT. The genes are TRBV23-1 and TRBJ2-3, with 7 bases matching TRBD2. TRBV23-1 is assigned to the ORF class and has an uncertain function. The V and J ends lost 9 bases and 0 bases, in that order; junction bases with no gene match: 6. This CDR3 is 14 amino acids long.

This clone was seen only a few times. CDR3 sequence (DNA): TGTGCCAGCAGTTTTGGGCTATTCGGCGAGACCCAGTACTTC. It specifies CASSFGLFGETQYF. The V gene is TRBV28, the J gene TRBJ2-5; no clear D gene. Germline V gene sequence: CDR1 MDHEN, CDR2 SYDVKM. The CDR3 is 14 residues long. Trimming stripped 3 bases from V and 5 bases from J, with 13 bases between.

In its sample, this clone ranks as large (0.1 to 1%). The chain recombines TRBV6-8 with TRBJ2-5; 7 nucleotides align to TRBD2. The V and J ends lost 8 bases and 9 bases, in that order; junction bases with no gene match: 18. The CDR3 is 15 amino acids. Germline CDR1 MNHGY, CDR2 SAAAGT. The DNA of the CDR3 is TGTGCCAGCTCTCGGGAGGCCCGGACGTCGTCGGCCCAGTACTTC. Translated, it gives CASSREARTSSAQYF.

The rearrangement joins TRBV30 to TRBJ2-5, with 7 nucleotides matching TRBD2. Losses at the gene ends were 0 bases for V and 6 bases for J; bases not matched to a gene: 10. From germline, CDR1 is GTSNPN and CDR2 SVGIG (reference sequence). The CDR3 runs to 15 residues. The CDR3 protein is CAWSVINFGRQTQYF. CDR3 nucleotide sequence: TGTGCCTGGAGTGTTATAAATTTCGGGAGGCAGACCCAGTACTTC.